This T cell receptor (beta chain) comes out of a study of OX40 agonist ivuxolimab in advanced cancers. Sequencing used immunoSEQ multiplex PCR; TCRdb keeps in-frame clones, though not all of them. The sample lists roughly 120,000 clones, around 92% occurring once. This clone was recorded once. This sequence originates from an adult with an advanced solid tumor such as melanoma, head and neck, liver or kidney cancer. The material was CD4+ or CD8+ T cells sorted from blood, obtained in a trial of the OX40 agonist ivuxolimab.

The CDR3: CASSTDGQLTGNTIYF. CDR3 DNA sequence: TGCGCCAGCAGCACGGACGGACAGCTCACTGGAAACACCATATATTTT. This chain connects TRBV5-1 to TRBJ1-3, with TRBD1 as a possible D gene (6 bases). This CDR3 has 16 residues. Trimming took off 4 bases at V and 2 bases at J, with 16 bases between the two ends. The V gene's germline CDR1 is SGHRS and CDR2 YFSETQ.